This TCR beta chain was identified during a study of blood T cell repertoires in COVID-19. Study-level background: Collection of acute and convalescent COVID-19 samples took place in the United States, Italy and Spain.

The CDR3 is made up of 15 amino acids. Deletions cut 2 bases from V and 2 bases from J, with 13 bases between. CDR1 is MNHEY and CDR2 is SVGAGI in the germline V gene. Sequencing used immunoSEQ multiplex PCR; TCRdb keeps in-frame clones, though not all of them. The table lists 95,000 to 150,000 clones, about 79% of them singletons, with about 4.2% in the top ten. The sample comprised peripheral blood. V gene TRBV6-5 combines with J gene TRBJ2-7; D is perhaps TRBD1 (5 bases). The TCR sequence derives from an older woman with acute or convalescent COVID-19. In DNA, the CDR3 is TGTGCCAGCAGTTACCGGCAGGGTCGAACCTACGAGCAGTACGTC. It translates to CASSYRQGRTYEQYV.